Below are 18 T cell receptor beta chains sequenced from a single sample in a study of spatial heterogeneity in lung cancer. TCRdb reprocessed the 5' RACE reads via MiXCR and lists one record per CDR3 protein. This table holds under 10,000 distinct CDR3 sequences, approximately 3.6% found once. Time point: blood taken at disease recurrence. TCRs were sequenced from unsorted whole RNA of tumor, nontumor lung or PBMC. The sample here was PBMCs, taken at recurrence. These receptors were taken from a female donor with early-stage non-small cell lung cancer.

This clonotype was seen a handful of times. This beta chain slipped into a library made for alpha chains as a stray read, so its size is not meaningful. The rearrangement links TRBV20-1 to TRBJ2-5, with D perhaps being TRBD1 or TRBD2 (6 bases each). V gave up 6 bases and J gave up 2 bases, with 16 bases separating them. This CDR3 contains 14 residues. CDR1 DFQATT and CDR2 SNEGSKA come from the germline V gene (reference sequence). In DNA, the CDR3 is TGCAGTGCCCCCTGGGGGGCCACTCAAGAGACCCAGTACTTC. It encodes CSAPWGATQETQYF.

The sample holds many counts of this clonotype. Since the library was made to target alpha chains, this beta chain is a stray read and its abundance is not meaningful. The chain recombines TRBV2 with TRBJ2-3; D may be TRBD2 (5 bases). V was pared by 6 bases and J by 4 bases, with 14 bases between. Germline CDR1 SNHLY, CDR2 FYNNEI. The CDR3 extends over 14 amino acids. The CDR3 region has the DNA TGTGCCAGCAGGGACTTCCGGCAAGCAGATACGCAGTATTTT. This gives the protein CASRDFRQADTQYF.

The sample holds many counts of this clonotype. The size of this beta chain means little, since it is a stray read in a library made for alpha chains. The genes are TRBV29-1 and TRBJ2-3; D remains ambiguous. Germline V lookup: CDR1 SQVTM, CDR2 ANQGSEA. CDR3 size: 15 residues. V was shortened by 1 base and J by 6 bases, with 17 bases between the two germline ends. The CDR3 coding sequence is TGCAGCGTTGAAGCGCGCGGCGGCGACGGGGATACGCAGTATTTT. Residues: CSVEARGGDGDTQYF.

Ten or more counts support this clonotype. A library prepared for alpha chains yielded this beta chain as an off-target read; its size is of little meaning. CDR3 sequence (DNA): TGCGCCAGCAGCCAAGACCGGCCCGGGGCGGCCACAGATACGCAGTATTTT. As protein: CASSQDRPGAATDTQYF. The chain links TRBV4-3 to TRBJ2-3; D possibly matches TRBD1 or TRBD2 (5 bases each). Trimming removed 0 bases from V and 2 bases from J, with 15 bases in between. The CDR3 loop spans 17 amino acids. Germline assignment: CDR1 LGHNA and CDR2 YSLEER.

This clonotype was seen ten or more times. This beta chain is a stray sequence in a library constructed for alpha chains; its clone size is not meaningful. Written as DNA, the CDR3 is TGTGCCAGCAGCTTAGGGGCCGGTGGCGAGCAGTACTTC. Its translation is CASSLGAGGEQYF. The rearrangement joins TRBV7-3 to TRBJ2-7, with a weak D call TRBD1 (5 bases). V was clipped by 2 bases and J by 6 bases, with 11 bases between them. Germline V gene data show CDR1 as SGHTA and CDR2 as FQGTGA. The CDR3 length is 13 residues.

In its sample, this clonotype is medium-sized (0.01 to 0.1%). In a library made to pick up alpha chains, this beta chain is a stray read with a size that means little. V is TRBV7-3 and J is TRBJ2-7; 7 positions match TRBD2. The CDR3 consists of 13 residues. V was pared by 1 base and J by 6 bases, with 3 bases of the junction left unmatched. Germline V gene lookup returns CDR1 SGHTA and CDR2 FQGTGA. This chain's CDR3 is CASSLNPGGEQYF. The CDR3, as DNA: TGTGCCAGCAGCTTAAATCCGGGGGGCGAGCAGTACTTC.

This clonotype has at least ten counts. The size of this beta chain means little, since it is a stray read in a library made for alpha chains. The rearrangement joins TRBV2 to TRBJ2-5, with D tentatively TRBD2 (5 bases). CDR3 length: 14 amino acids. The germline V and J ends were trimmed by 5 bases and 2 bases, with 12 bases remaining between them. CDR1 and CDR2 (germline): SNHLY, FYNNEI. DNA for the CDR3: TGTGCCAGCAGTTCACCGGGATTACAAGAGACCCAGTACTTC. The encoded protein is CASSSPGLQETQYF.

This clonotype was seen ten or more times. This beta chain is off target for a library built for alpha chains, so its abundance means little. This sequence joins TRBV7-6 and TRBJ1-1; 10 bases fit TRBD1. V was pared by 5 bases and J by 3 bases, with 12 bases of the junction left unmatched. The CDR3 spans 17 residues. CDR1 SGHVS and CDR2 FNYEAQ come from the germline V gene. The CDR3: CASSQRTGGLIDTEAFF. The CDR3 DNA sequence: TGTGCCAGCAGCCAAAGGACAGGGGGTCTTATTGACACTGAAGCTTTCTTT.

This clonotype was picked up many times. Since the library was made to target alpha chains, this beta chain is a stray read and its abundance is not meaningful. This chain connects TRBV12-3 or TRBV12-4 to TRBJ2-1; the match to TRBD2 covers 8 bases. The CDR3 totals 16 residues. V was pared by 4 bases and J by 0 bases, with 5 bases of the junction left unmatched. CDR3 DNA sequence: TGTGCCAGCAGTTCAGCGGGGGCTGACTCCTACAATGAGCAGTTCTTC. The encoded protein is CASSSAGADSYNEQFF.

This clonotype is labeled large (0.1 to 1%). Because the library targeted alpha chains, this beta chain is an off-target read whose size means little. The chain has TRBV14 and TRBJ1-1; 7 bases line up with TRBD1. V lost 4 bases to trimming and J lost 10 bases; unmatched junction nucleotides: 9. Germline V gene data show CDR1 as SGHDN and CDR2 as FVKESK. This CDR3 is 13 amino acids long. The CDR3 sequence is CASSPETGRVAFF. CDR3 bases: TGTGCCAGCAGCCCGGAGACAGGGCGTGTAGCTTTCTTT.

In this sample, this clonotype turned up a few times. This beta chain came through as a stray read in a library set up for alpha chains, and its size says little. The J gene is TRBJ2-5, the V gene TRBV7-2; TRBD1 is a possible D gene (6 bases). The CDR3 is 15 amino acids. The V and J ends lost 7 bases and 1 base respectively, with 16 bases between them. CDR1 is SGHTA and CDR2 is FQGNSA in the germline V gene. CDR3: CASNLVDRSQETQYF. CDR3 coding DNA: TGTGCCAGCAACTTGGTGGACAGATCCCAAGAGACCCAGTACTTC.

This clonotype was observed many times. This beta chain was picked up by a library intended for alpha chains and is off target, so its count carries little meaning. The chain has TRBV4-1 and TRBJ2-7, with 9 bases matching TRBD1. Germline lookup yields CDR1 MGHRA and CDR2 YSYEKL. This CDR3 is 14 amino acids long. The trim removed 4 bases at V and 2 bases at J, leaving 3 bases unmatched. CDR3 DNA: TGCGCCAGCAGCCTCGGACAGGGGACCTACGAGCAGTACTTC. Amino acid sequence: CASSLGQGTYEQYF.

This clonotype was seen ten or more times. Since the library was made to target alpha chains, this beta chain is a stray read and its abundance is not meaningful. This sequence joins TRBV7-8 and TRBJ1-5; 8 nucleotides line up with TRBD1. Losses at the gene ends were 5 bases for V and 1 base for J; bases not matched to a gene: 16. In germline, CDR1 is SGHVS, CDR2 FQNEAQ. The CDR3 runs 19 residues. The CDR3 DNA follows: TGTGCCAGCAGCCCGCGTGAGAGGTACAGGGGGATGAGCAATCAGCCCCAGCATTTT. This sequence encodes CASSPRERYRGMSNQPQHF.

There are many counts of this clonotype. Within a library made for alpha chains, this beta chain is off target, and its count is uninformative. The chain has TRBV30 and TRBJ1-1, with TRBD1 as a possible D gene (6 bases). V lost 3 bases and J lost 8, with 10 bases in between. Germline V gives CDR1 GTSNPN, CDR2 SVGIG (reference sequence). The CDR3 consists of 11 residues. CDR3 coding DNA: TGTGCCTGGAGCAACAGGGCCGAAGCTTTCTTT. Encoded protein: CAWSNRAEAFF.

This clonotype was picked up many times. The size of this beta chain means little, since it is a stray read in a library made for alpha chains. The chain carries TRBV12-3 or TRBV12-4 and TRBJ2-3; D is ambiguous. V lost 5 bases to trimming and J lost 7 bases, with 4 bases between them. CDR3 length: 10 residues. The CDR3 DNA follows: TGTGCCAGCAGTCTCAATACGCAGTATTTT. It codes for CASSLNTQYF.

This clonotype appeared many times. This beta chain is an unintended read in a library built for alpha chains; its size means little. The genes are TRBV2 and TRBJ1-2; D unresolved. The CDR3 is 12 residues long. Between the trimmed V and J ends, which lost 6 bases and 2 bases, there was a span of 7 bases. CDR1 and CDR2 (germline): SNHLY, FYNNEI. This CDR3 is CASRNVNYGYTF. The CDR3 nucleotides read TGTGCCAGCAGAAACGTAAACTATGGCTACACCTTC.

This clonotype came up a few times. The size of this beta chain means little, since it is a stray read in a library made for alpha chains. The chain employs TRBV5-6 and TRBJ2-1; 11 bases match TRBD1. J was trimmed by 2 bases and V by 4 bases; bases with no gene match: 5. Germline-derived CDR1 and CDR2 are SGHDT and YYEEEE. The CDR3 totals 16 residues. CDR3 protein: CASSRPGQGAYNEQFF. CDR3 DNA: TGTGCCAGCAGCCGACCGGGACAGGGGGCCTACAATGAGCAGTTCTTC.

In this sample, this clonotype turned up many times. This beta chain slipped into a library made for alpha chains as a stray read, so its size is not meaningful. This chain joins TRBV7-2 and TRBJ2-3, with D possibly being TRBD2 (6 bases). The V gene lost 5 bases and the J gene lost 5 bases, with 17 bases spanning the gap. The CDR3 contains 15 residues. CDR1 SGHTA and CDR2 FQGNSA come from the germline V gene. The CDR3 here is CASSPDRVGGDTQYF. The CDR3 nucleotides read TGTGCCAGCAGCCCGGACCGGGTCGGGGGAGATACGCAGTATTTT. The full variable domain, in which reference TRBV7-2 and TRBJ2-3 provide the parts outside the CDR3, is GAGVSQSPSNKVTEKGKDVELRCDPISGHTALYWYRQSLGQGLEFLIYFQGNSAPDKSGLPSDRFSAERTGGSVSTLTIQRTQQEDSAVYLCASSPDRVGGDTQYFGPGTRLTVL.